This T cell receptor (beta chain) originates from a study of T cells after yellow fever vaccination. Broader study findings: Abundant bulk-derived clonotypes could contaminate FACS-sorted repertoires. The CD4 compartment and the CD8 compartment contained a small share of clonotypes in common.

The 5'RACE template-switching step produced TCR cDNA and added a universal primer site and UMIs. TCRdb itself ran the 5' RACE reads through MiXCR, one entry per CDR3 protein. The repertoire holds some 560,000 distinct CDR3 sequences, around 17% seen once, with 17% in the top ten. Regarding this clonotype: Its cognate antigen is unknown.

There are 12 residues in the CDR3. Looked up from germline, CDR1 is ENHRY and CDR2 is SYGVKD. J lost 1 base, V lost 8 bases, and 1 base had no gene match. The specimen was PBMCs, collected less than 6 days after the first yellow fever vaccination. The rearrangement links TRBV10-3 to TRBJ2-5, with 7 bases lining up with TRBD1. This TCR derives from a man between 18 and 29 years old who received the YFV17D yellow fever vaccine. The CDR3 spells CAIGTAQETQYF. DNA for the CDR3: TGTGCCATCGGGACAGCCCAAGAGACCCAGTACTTC.